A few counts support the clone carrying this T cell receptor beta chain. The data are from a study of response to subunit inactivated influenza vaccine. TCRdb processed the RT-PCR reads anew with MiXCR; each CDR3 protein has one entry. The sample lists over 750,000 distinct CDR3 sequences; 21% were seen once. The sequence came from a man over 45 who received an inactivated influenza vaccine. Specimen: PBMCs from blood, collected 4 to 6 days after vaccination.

For the CDR3, the DNA is TGTGCCAATTCAGGGGGGTTCAATCAGCCCCAGCATTTT. Protein sequence: CANSGGFNQPQHF. J is TRBJ1-5 and V is TRBV10-3; 7 bases line up with TRBD1. In germline, CDR1 is ENHRY, CDR2 SYGVKD. The V gene end was trimmed by 10 bases and the J gene end by 3 bases; junction bases not matched to a gene: 6. CDR3 length equals 13 residues.